Included here is one T cell receptor beta chain sequence, with context. Patients in Seattle were enrolled during active infection, then followed longitudinally. The data stem from a study of blood T cell repertoires in COVID-19. Study at large: Samples taken during acute and convalescent COVID-19 were collected in the United States, Italy and Spain. Sample material is recorded as cDNA or gDNA derived from T cells, B-cell-depleted T cells, or PBMCs.

Method: immunoSEQ multiplex PCR; TCRdb's copy keeps in-frame clones and lacks some. The sample shows about 150,000 clones, roughly 84% of them seen only once. V lost 9 bases and J lost 3, with 8 bases in between. Germline V gene sequence: CDR1 KGHDR, CDR2 SFDVKD. The CDR3 has 11 amino acids. The chain uses TRBV24-1 and TRBJ2-7; D uncertain. The sequencing input was peripheral blood. The receptor was derived from a man aged 25 to 45 with COVID-19, enrolled during active disease. The CDR3 here is CATERDYEQYF. DNA of the CDR3: TGTGCCACCGAAAGAGACTACGAGCAGTACTTC.